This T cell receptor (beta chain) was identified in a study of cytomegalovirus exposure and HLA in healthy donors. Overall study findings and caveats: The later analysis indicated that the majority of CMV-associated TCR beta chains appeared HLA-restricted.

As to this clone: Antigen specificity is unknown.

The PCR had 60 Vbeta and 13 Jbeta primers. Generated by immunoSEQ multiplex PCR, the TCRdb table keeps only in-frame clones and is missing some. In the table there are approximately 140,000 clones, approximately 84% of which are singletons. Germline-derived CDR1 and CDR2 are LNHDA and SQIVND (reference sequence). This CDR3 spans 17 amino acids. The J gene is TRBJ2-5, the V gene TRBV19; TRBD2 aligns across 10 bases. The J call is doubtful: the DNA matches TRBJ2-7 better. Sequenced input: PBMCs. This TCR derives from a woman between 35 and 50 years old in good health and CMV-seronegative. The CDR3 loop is CASSIRLAGAPYYEQYF. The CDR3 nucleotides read TGTGCCAGTAGTATACGGCTAGCGGGAGCCCCCTACTACGAGCAGTACTTC.